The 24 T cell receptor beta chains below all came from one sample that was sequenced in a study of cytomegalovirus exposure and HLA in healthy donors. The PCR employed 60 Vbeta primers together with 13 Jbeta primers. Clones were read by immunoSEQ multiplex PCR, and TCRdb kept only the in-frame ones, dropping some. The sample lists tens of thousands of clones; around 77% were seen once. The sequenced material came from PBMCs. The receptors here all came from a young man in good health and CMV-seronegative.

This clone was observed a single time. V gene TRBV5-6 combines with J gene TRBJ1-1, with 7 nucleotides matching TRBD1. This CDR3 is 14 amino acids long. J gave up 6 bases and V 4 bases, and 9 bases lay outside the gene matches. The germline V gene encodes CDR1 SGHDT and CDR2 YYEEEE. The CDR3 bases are TGTGCCAGCAGCAGAAAACCCGGACAGGCTGAAGCTTTCTTT. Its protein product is CASSRKPGQAEAFF. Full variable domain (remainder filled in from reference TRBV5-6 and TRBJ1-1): DAGVTQSPTHLIKTRGQQVTLRCSPKSGHDTVSWYQQALGQGPQFIFQYYEEEERQRGNFPDRFSGHQFPNYSSELNVNALLLGDSALYLCASSRKPGQAEAFFGQGTRLTVV.

The CDR3 reads CASSVGGLLDNEQFF. The CDR3 region has the DNA TGTGCCAGCAGCGTAGGGGGCTTATTAGACAATGAGCAGTTCTTC. The chain couples TRBV9 to TRBJ2-1, with a weak D call TRBD1 (5 bases). This CDR3 comprises 15 residues. Germline assignment: CDR1 SGDLS and CDR2 YYNGEE. Trimming cost V 0 bases and J 5 bases, with 12 bases left between them.

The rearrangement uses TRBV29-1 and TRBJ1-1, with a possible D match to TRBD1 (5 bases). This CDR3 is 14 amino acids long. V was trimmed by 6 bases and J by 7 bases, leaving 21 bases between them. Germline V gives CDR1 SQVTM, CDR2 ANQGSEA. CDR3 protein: CSVTPGLHTFEAFF. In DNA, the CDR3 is TGCAGCGTCACCCCGGGACTGCACACTTTTGAAGCTTTCTTT.

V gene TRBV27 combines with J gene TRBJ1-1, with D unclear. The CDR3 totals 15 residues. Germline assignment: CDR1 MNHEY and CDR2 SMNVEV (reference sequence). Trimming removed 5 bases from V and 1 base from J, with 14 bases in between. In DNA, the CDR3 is TGTGCCAGCAGTCCATACAGAGATCAGAACACTGAAGCTTTCTTT. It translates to CASSPYRDQNTEAFF.

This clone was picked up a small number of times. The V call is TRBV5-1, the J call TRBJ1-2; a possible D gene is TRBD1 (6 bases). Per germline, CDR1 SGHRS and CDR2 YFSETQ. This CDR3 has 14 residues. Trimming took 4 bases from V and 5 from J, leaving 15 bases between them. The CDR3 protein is CASSKDSPTYGYTF. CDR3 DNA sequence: TGCGCCAGCAGCAAGGACAGCCCGACTTATGGCTACACCTTC. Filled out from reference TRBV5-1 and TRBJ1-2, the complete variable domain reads KAGVTQTPRYLIKTRGQQVTLSCSPISGHRSVSWYQQTPGQGLQFLFEYFSETQRNKGNFPGRFSGRQFSNSRSEMNVSTLELGDSALYLCASSKDSPTYGYTFGSGTRLTVV.

The CDR3 sequence: CASSSRDRGYNEQFF. As DNA, the CDR3 is TGCGCCAGCAGTTCACGGGACAGAGGCTACAATGAGCAGTTCTTC. The chain has TRBV5-1 and TRBJ2-1, with TRBD1 matching over 7 bases. Germline lookup yields CDR1 SGHRS and CDR2 YFSETQ. V shed 5 bases, J shed 3 bases, and the junction held 8 bases outside the gene matches. The CDR3 is made up of 15 amino acids. The full variable domain, with the rest looked up from reference TRBV5-1 and TRBJ2-1, is KAGVTQTPRYLIKTRGQQVTLSCSPISGHRSVSWYQQTPGQGLQFLFEYFSETQRNKGNFPGRFSGRQFSNSRSEMNVSTLELGDSALYLCASSSRDRGYNEQFFGPGTRLTVL.

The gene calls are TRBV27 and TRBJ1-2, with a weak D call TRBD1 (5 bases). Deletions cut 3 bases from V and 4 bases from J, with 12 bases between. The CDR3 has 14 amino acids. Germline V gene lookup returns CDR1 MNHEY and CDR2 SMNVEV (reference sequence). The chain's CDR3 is CASSFARGRYGYTF. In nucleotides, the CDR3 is TGTGCCAGCAGTTTTGCGCGGGGCCGCTATGGCTACACCTTC.

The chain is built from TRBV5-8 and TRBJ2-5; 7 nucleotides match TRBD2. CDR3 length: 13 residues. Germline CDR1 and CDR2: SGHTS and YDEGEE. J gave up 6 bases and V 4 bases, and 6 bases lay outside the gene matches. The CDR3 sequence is CASSQDGRKTQYF. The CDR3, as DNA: TGTGCCAGCAGCCAGGACGGGAGGAAGACCCAGTACTTC.

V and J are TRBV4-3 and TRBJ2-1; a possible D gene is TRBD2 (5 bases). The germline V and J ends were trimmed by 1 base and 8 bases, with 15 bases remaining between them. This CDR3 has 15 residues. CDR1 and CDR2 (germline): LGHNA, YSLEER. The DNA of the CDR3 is TGCGCCAGCAGCCAAGGTACGAGCGGTACCCATGAGCAGTTCTTC. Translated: CASSQGTSGTHEQFF.

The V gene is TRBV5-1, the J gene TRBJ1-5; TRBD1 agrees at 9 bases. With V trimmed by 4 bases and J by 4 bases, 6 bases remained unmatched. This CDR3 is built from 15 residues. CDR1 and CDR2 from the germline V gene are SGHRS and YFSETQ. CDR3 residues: CASSMGTGPNQPQHF. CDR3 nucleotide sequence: TGCGCCAGCAGCATGGGGACAGGGCCTAATCAGCCCCAGCATTTT.

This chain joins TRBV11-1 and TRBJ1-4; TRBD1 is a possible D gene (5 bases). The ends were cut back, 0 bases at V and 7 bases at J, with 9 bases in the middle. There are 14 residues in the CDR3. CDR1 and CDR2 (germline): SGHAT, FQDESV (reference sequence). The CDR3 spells CASSLARTTEKLFF. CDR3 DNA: TGTGCCAGCAGCTTAGCTCGGACAACTGAAAAACTGTTTTTT. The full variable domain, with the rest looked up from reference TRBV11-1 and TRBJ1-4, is EAEVAQSPRYKITEKSQAVAFWCDPISGHATLYWYRQILGQGPELLVQFQDESVVDDSQLPKDRFSAERLKGVDSTLKIQPAELGDSAMYLCASSLARTTEKLFFGSGTQLSVL.

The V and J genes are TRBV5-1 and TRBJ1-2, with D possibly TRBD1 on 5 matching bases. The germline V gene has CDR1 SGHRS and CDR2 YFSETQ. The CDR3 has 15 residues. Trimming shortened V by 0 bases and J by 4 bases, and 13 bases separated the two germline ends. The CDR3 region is CASSLGSDSIYGYTF. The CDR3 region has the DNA TGCGCCAGCAGCTTGGGGAGCGACAGTATCTATGGCTACACCTTC.

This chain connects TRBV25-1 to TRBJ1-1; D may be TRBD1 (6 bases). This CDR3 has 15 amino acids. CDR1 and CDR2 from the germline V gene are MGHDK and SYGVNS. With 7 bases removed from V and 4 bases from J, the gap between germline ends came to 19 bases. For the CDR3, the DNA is TGTGCCAGCACCCGAGGACAGACGATAGGCACTGAAGCTTTCTTT. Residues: CASTRGQTIGTEAFF.

Written as DNA, the CDR3 is TGCGCCAGCAGCTTGCGGGGATTGGGATTAGAGACCCAGTACTTC. It is translated as CASSLRGLGLETQYF. The V call is TRBV5-1, the J call TRBJ2-5, with TRBD2 as a possible D gene (5 bases). This CDR3 is 15 amino acids long. Germline CDR1 is SGHRS and CDR2 is YFSETQ. V was pared by 1 base and J by 4 bases, with 14 bases between.

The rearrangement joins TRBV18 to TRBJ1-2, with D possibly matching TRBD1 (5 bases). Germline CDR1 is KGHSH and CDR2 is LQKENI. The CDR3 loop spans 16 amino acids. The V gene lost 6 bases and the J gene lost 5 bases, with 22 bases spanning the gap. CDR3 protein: CASSEPRDRNPYGYTF. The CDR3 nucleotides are TGTGCCAGCTCTGAACCGCGGGACCGTAACCCTTATGGCTACACCTTC.

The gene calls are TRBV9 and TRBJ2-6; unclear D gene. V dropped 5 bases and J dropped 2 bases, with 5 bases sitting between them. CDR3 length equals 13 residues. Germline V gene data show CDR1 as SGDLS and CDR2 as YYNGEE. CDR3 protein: CASSTTGANVLTF. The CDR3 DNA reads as TGTGCCAGCAGTACAACTGGGGCCAACGTCCTGACTTTC.

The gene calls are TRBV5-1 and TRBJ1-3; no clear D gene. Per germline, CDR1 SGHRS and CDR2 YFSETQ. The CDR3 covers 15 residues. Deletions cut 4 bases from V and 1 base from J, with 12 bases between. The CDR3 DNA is TGCGCCAGCAGCAATTCGACAAGGTCTGGAAACACCATATATTTT. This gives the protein CASSNSTRSGNTIYF.

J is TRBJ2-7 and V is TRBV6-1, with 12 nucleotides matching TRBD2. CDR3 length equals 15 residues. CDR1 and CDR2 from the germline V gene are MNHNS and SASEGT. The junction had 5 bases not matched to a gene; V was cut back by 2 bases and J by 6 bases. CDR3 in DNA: TGTGCCAGCAGTGAACTAGCGGGAGGGCCGGGCGAGCAGTACGTC. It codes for CASSELAGGPGEQYV.

Here the CDR3 reads CSVSGSGNTIYF. CDR3 coding DNA: TGCAGCGTTTCAGGGTCTGGAAACACCATATATTTT. This sequence joins TRBV29-1 and TRBJ1-3, with D possibly matching TRBD1 (5 bases). The germline gives CDR1 SQVTM, CDR2 ANQGSEA. The V end was cut by 5 bases, the J end by 1 base, with 6 bases between. This CDR3 has 12 residues.

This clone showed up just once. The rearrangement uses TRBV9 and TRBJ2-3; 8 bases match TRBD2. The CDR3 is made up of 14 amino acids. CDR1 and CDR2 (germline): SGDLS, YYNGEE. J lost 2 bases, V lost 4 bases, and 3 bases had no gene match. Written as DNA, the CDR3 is TGTGCCAGCAGCACTAGCGGTATCACAGATACGCAGTATTTT. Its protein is CASSTSGITDTQYF.

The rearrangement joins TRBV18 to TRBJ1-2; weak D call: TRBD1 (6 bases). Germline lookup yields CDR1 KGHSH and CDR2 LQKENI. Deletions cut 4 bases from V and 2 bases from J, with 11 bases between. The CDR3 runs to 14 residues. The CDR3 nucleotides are TGTGCCAGCTCACTAACAGGGATAAACTATGGCTACACCTTC. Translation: CASSLTGINYGYTF.

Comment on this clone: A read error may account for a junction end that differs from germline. The CDR3, as DNA: TGTTCCAGCAGCTACGGACAGGAAGGCTACACCTTC. This sequence encodes CSSSYGQEGYTF. The chain links TRBV7-9 to TRBJ1-2; 7 bases align to TRBD1. The germline V gene has CDR1 SEHNR and CDR2 FQNEAQ (reference sequence). This CDR3 region has 12 residues.

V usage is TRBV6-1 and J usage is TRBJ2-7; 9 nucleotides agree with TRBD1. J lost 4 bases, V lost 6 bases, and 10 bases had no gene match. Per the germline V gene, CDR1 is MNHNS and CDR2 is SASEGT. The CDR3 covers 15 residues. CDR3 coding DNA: TGTGCCAGCAGGCTAACAACAGGGGGCAGATACGAGCAGTACGTC. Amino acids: CASRLTTGGRYEQYV.

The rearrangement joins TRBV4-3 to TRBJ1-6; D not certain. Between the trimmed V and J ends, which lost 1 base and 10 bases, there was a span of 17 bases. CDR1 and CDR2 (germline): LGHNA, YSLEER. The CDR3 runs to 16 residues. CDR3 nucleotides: TGCGCCAGCAGCCAAGGGGCTGTAGCGGGTTTGTCACCCCTCCACTTT. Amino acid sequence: CASSQGAVAGLSPLHF.